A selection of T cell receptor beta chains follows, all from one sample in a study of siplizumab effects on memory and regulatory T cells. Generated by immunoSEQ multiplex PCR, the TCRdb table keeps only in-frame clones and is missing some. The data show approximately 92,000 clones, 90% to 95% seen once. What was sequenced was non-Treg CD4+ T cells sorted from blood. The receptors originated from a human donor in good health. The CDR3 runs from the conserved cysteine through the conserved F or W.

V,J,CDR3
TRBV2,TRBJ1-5,CASSELGWQQNQPQHF
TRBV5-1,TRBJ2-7,CASSLAGSTSREQYF
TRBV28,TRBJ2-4,CASSSSGRAQNIQYF
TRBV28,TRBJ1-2,CASSYQGIQPTFYTF
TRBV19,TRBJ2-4,CASSIGTKNIQYF
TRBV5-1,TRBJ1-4,CASSGVVGEKLFF
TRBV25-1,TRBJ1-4,CASSRQGTEKLFF
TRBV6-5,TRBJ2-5,CASSILRKETQYF
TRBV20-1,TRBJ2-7,CSAPERWQYF
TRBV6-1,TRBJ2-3,CASTKKITDTQYF
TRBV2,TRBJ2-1,CASSTTSGVPFVMFF
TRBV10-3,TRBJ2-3,CAISVGELRTDTQYF
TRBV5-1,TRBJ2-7,CASSILAGGPISEQYF
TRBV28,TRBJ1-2,CAGSLGVIPGDGYTF
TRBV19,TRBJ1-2,CASSLDSGVPYGYTF
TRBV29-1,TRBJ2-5,CSGVTAAELETQYF
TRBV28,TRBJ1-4,CASSPLGAARREKLFF
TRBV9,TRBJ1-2,CASSVDHTPSPYGYTF
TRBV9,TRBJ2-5,CASSAAIGRDKQETQYF
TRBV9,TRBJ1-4,CASSVDRGIYEKLFF
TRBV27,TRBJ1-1,CASSFGLGGTGPRGAFF
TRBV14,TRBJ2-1,CASSPLLTYNEQFF
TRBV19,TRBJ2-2,CASSSRLAPTGELFF
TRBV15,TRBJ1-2,CATSNRTGTYYGYTF
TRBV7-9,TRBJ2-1,CASSLNRSGRHNEQFF
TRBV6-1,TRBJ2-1,CASQTSGRGNEQFF
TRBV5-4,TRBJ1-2,CASSLFEGYYGYTF
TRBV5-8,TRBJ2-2,CASITILVAGYNTGELFF
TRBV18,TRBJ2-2,CASSPRDPNTGELFF
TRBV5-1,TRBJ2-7,CASSRGLAGMPSYEQYF
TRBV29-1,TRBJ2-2,CSALAGVYTGELFF
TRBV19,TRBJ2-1,CASSIAGTNSYNEQFF
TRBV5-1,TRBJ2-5,CASSLLGEINQETQYF
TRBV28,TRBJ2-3,CASSLAGKPSTDTQYF
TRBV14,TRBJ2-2,CASSQLAGYTGELFF
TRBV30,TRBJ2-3,CAWSVASGESTDTQYF
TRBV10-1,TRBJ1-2,CASSEGPNYGYTF
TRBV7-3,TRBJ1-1,CASSATGVRDTEAFF
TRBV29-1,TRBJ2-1,CSVERGGEQFF
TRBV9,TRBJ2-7,CASSVGAGSTYEQYF
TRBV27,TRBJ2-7,CASSSQPLGARLYEQYF
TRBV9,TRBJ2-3,CASSARGDGTDTQYF